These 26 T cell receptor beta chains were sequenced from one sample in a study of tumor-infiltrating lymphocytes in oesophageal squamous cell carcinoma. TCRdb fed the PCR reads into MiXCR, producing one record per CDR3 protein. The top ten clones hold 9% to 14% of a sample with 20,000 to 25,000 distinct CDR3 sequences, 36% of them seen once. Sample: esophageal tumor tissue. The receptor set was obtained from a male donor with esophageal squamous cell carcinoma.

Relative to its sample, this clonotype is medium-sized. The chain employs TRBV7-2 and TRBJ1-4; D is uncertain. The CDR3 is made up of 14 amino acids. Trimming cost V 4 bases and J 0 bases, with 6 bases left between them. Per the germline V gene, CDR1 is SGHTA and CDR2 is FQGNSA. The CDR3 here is CASSYRATNEKLFF. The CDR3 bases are TGTGCCAGCAGCTACAGAGCAACTAATGAAAAACTGTTTTTT.

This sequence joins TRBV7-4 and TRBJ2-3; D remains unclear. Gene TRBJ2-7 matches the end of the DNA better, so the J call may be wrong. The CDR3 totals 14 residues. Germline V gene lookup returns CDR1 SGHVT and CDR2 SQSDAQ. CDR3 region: CASSAATDTYEQYF. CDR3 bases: TGTGCCAGCAGCGCGGCTACAGATACCTACGAGCAGTACTTC.

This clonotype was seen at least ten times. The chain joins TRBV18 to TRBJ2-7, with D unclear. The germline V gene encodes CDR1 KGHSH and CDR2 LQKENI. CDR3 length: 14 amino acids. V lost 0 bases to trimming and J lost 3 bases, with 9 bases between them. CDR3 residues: CASSPPGRVYEQYF. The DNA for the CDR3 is TGTGCCAGCTCACCACCGGGAAGGGTCTACGAGCAGTACTTC.

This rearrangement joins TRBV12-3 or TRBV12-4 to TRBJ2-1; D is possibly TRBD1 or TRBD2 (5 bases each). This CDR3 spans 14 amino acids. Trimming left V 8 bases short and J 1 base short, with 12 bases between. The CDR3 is CASESGRSYNEQFF. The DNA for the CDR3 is TGTGCCAGCGAATCGGGACGGTCCTACAATGAGCAGTTCTTC.

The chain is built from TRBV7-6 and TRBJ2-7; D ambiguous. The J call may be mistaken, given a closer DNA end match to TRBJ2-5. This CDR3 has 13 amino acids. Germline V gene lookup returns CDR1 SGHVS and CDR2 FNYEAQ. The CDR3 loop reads CASSLSGIETQYF. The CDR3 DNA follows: TGTGCCAGCAGCTTATCAGGAATAGAGACCCAGTACTTC.

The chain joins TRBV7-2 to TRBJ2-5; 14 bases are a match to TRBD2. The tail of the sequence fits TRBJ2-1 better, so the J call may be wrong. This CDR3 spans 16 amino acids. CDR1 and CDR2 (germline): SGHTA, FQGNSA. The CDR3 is CASSTRTSGRYNEQFF. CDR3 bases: TGTGCCAGCAGCACTCGGACTAGCGGGAGGTACAATGAGCAGTTCTTC.

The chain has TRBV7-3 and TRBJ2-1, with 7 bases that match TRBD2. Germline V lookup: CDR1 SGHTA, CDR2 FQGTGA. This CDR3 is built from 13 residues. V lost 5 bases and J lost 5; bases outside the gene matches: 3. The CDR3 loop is CASSIGTNNEQFF. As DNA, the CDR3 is TGTGCCAGCAGCATCGGGACTAACAATGAGCAGTTCTTC.

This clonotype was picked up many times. CDR3 sequence: CASSLGTGGRTEAFF. The CDR3 bases are TGTGCCAGCAGCTTGGGGACAGGGGGGAGGACTGAAGCTTTCTTT. This sequence joins TRBV5-8 and TRBJ1-1, with TRBD1 identical over 10 bases. The V gene's germline CDR1 is SGHTS and CDR2 YDEGEE. The V gene end was trimmed by 0 bases and the J gene end by 5 bases; junction bases not matched to a gene: 4. The length of the CDR3 is 15 residues.

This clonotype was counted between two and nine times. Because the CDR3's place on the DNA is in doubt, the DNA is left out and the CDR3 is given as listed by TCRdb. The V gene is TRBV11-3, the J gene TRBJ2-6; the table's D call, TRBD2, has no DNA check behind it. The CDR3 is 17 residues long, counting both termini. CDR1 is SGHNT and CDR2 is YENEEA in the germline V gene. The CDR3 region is CASSLEKGTALWLHLRF.

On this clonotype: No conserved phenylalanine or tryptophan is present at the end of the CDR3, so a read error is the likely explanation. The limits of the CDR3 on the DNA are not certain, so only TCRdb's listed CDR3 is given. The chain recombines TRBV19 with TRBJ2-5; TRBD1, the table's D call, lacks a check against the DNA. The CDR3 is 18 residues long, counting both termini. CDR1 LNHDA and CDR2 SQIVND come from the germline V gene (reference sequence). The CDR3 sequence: CASSVLGALNNQPQHFGN.

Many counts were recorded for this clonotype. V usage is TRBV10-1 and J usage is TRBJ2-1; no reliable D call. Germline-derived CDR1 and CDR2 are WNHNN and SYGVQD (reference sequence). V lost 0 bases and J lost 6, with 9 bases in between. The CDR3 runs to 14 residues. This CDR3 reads CASSESISTNEQFF. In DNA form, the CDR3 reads TGCGCCAGCAGTGAGTCGATCTCTACCAATGAGCAGTTCTTC.

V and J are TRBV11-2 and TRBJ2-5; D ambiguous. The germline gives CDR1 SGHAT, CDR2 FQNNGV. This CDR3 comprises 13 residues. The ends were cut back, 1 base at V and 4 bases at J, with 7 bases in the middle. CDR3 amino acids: CASSLVWGETQYF. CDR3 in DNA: TGTGCCAGCAGCTTAGTATGGGGAGAGACCCAGTACTTC. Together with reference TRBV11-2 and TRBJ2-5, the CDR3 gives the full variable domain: EAGVAQSPRYKIIEKRQSVAFWCNPISGHATLYWYQQILGQGPKLLIQFQNNGVVDDSQLPKDRFSAERLKGVDSTLKIQPAKLEDSAVYLCASSLVWGETQYFGPGTRLLVL.

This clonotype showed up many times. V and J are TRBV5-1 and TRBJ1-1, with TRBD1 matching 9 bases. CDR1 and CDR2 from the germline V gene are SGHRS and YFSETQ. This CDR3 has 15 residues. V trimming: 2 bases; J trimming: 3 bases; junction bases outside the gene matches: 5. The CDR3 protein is CASSFRGQGDTEAFF. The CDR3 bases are TGCGCCAGCAGCTTCCGGGGACAGGGTGACACTGAAGCTTTCTTT.

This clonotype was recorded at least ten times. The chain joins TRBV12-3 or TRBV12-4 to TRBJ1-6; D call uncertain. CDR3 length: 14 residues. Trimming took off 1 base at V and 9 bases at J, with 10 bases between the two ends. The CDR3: CASSLVGRGSPLHF. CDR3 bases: TGTGCCAGCAGTTTAGTCGGGCGGGGTTCACCCCTCCACTTT.

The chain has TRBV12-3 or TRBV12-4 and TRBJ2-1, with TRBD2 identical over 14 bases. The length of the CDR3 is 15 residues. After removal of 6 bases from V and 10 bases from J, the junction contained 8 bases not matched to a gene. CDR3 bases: TGTGCCAGCAGCCAAGGGACTAGCGGGAGCGTCGAGCAGTTCTTC. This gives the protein CASSQGTSGSVEQFF.

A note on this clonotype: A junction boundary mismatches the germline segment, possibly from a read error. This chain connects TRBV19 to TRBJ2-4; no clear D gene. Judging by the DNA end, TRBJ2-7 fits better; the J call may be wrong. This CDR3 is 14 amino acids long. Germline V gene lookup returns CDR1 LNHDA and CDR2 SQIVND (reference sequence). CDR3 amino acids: CASSIRGSSYEQYF. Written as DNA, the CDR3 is TGTGCTAGTAGTATCCGAGGCAGTTCCTACGAGCAGTACTTC.

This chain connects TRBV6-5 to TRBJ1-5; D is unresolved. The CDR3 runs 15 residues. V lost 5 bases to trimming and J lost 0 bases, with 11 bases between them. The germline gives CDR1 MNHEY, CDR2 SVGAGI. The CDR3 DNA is TGTGCCAGCAGTCCACAGATTTATAGCAATCAGCCCCAGCATTTT. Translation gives CASSPQIYSNQPQHF.

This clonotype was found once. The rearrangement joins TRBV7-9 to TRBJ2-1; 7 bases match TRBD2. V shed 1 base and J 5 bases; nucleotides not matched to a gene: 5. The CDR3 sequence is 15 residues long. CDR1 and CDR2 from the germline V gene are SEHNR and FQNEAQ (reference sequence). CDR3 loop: CASSLGKGTNNEQFF. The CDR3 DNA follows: TGTGCCAGCAGCTTAGGAAAGGGGACTAACAATGAGCAGTTCTTC.

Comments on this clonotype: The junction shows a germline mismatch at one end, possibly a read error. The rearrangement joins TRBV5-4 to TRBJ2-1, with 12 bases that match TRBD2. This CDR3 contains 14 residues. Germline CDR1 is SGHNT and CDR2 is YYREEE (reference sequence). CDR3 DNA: TGCGCCAGCAGCCGGACTAGCGGGACCTACGAGCAGTTCTTC. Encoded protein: CASSRTSGTYEQFF.

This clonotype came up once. CDR3 in DNA: TGTGCCAGCAGCGTGACGTTGACTGACACCGGGGAGCTGTTTTTT. Translated: CASSVTLTDTGELFF. The rearrangement joins TRBV9 to TRBJ2-2; D not certain. There are 15 residues in the CDR3. Germline V gene data show CDR1 as SGDLS and CDR2 as YYNGEE. Trimming removed 2 bases at V and 3 bases at J, with 11 bases between.

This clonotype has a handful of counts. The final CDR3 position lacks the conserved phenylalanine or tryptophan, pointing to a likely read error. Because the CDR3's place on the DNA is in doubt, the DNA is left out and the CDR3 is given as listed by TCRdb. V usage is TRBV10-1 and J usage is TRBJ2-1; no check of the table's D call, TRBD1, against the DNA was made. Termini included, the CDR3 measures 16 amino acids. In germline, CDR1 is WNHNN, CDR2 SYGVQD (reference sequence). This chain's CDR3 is CASSESGTGFGYTFGS.

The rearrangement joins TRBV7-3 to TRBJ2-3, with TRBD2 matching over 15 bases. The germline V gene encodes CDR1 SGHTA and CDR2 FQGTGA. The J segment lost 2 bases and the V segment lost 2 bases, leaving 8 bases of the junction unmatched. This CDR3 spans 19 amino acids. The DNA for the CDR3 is TGTGCCAGCAGCTTAGGGGCCGGGACTAGCGGGGGGCCCACAGATACGCAGTATTTT. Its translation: CASSLGAGTSGGPTDTQYF.

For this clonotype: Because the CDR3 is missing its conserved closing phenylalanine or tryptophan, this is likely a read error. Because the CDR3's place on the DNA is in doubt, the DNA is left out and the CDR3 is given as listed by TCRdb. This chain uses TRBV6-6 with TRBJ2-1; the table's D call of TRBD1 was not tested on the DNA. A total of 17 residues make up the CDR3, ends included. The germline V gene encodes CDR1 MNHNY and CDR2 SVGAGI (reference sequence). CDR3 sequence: CASSSRGGASYEQYFGN.

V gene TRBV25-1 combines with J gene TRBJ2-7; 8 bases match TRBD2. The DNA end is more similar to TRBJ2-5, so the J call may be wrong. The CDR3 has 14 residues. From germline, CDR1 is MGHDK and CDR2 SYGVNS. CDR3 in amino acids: CASSESGRAETQYF. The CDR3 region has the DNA TGTGCCAGCAGTGAATCCGGGAGGGCGGAGACCCAGTACTTC.

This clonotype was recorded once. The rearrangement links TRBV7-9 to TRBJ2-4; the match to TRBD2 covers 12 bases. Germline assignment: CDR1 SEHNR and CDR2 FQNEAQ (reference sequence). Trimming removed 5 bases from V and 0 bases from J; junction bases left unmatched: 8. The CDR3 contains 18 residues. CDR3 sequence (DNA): TGTGCCAGCAGCCCTCTAGCGGGGGGGCGGGGAGCCAAAAACATTCAGTACTTC. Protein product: CASSPLAGGRGAKNIQYF.

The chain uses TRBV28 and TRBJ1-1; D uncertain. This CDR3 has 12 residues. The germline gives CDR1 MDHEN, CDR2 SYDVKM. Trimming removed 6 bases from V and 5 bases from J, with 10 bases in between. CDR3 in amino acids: CASSLGWTEAFF. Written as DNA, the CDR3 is TGTGCCAGCAGCCTGGGATGGACTGAAGCTTTCTTT.